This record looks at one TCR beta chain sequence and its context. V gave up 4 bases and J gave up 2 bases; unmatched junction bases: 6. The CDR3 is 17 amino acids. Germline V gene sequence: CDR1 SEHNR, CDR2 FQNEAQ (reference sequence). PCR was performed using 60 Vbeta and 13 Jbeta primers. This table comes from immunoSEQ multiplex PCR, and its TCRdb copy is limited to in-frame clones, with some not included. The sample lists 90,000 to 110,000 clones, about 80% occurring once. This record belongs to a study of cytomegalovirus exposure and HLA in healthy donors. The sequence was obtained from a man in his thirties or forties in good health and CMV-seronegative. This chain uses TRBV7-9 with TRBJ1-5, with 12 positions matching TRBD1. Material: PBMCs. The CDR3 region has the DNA TGTGCCAGCAGCTCCGGGACAGGGGGCTTTGGCAATCAGCCCCAGCATTTT. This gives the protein CASSSGTGGFGNQPQHF.